The 25 T cell receptor beta chains given below trace back to one sample, sequenced in a study of blood T cell repertoires in COVID-19. Clones were read by immunoSEQ multiplex PCR, and TCRdb kept only the in-frame ones, dropping some. The profile shows about 100,000 clones, 85% of them singletons. The sample was peripheral blood. The source is a woman in her 70s with active or convalescent COVID-19.

This chain links TRBV19 with TRBJ1-5; the match to TRBD1 covers 9 bases. The V gene's germline CDR1 is LNHDA and CDR2 SQIVND (reference sequence). The V segment lost 7 bases and the J segment 0 bases; nucleotides outside the gene matches: 10. This CDR3 region has 17 residues. As DNA, the CDR3 is TGTGCCAGTACCCCGGGACAGGGATTCTATAGCAATCAGCCCCAGCATTTT. Translating it yields CASTPGQGFYSNQPQHF.

In its sample, this clone was seen once. The chain carries TRBV27 and TRBJ2-1, with TRBD2 identical over 14 bases. This CDR3 is built from 17 residues. Germline values: CDR1 MNHEY, CDR2 SMNVEV (reference sequence). V lost 3 bases, J lost 7 bases, and 8 bases stayed unmatched. In DNA form, the CDR3 reads TGTGCCAGCAGTTTTAAGGGACTAGCGGGAGCGAGGAATGAGCAGTTCTTC. It yields the protein CASSFKGLAGARNEQFF.

The chain uses TRBV6-2 or TRBV6-3 and TRBJ2-7; D is perhaps TRBD2 (6 bases). In germline, CDR1 is MNHEY, CDR2 SVGEGT. The CDR3 contains 17 residues. Trimming pared 0 bases from V and 1 base from J, leaving 16 bases between. CDR3 region: CASSYSTWPSESYEQYF. DNA of the CDR3: TGTGCCAGCAGTTACTCGACCTGGCCTAGCGAATCCTACGAGCAGTACTTC.

This clone was seen once. The rearrangement links TRBV27 to TRBJ2-1; tentatively, D is TRBD2 (6 bases). CDR3 length: 15 residues. Trimming stripped 8 bases from V and 2 bases from J, with 16 bases between. Germline V gene sequence: CDR1 MNHEY, CDR2 SMNVEV (reference sequence). In DNA, the CDR3 is TGTGCCAGCTCCCCCCGTGGGACTGCCTACAATGAGCAGTTCTTC. Translating gives CASSPRGTAYNEQFF.

The chain uses TRBV7-2 and TRBJ1-1; tentatively, D is TRBD1 (5 bases). CDR3 length equals 12 residues. Trimming removed 2 bases at V and 11 bases at J, with 12 bases between. Looked up from germline, CDR1 is SGHTA and CDR2 is FQGNSA. CDR3 sequence reads: CASSLRGGAAFF. The CDR3 coding sequence is TGTGCCAGCAGCTTAAGAGGTGGGGCGGCTTTCTTT.

The chain couples TRBV7-3 to TRBJ2-3; D possibly corresponds to TRBD1 (6 bases). This CDR3 has 14 amino acids. Trimming shortened V by 2 bases and J by 2 bases, and 8 bases separated the two germline ends. In germline, CDR1 is SGHTA, CDR2 FQGTGA. The CDR3 here is CASSLGQPTDTQYF. In DNA form, the CDR3 reads TGTGCCAGCAGCTTAGGACAGCCCACAGATACGCAGTATTTT.

The rearrangement uses TRBV4-3 and TRBJ2-3, with a weak D call TRBD2 (5 bases). The germline V gene encodes CDR1 LGHNA and CDR2 YSLEER. V shed 0 bases and J shed 6 bases, with 16 bases lying between them. The CDR3 has 16 amino acids. CDR3 protein: CASSQEAPAGVDTQYF. As DNA, the CDR3 is TGCGCCAGCAGCCAAGAGGCCCCAGCCGGGGTGGATACGCAGTATTTT.

The V and J genes are TRBV5-5 and TRBJ2-1, with 13 bases lining up with TRBD2. The CDR3 covers 17 residues. Germline CDR1 and CDR2: SGHKS and YYEKEE (reference sequence). Unmatched junction bases numbered 13, after V lost 4 bases and J lost 9 bases. The CDR3: CASSKASGLAGNSEQFF. CDR3 nucleotides: TGTGCCAGCAGCAAAGCCTCGGGACTAGCGGGGAATAGTGAGCAGTTCTTC.

The genes are TRBV10-3 and TRBJ2-3; 7 bases align to TRBD2. This CDR3 comprises 19 residues. CDR1 is ENHRY and CDR2 is SYGVKD in the germline V gene. Trimming took 4 bases from V and 0 from J; bases not matched to a gene: 16. This CDR3 reads CAISVSPLELATSTDTQYF. The DNA of the CDR3 is TGTGCCATCAGTGTATCCCCGTTGGAACTAGCGACAAGCACAGATACGCAGTATTTT.

The sample holds a few counts of this clone. This chain links TRBV7-2 with TRBJ2-7, with D perhaps TRBD1 (5 bases). This CDR3 comprises 14 residues. In germline, CDR1 is SGHTA, CDR2 FQGNSA. Trimming shortened V by 1 base and J by 5 bases, and 12 bases separated the two germline ends. CDR3: CASSLDPGNHEQYF. Here the CDR3 DNA reads TGTGCCAGCAGCTTAGACCCAGGGAACCACGAGCAGTACTTC.

This chain joins TRBV30 and TRBJ1-2; no firm D call. The CDR3 covers 12 residues. The V gene lost 2 bases and the J gene lost 3 bases, with 7 bases spanning the gap. Germline loops: CDR1 GTSNPN, CDR2 SVGIG (reference sequence). This CDR3 reads CAWSNSYYGYTF. CDR3 coding DNA: TGTGCCTGGAGTAACAGCTACTATGGCTACACCTTC.

The rearrangement links TRBV7-2 to TRBJ2-7, with 8 bases lining up with TRBD1. CDR3 size: 14 residues. CDR1 and CDR2 (germline): SGHTA, FQGNSA. The V gene end was trimmed by 5 bases and the J gene end by 4 bases; junction bases not matched to a gene: 7. CDR3 sequence: CASSPSRGQYEQYF. The CDR3, as DNA: TGTGCCAGCAGCCCTAGCAGGGGGCAATACGAGCAGTACTTC.

This clone was detected only a few times. The chain recombines TRBV30 with TRBJ1-3; TRBD1 is a possible D gene (5 bases). This CDR3 has 14 residues. V was trimmed by 4 bases and J by 2 bases, leaving 12 bases between them. Germline lookup yields CDR1 GTSNPN and CDR2 SVGIG (reference sequence). The CDR3 loop reads CAWNQGYTGNTIYF. DNA for the CDR3: TGTGCCTGGAACCAGGGATATACTGGAAACACCATATATTTT.

The chain carries TRBV30 and TRBJ1-5; no reliable D call. V was trimmed by 0 bases and J by 4 bases, leaving 7 bases between them. The germline V gene has CDR1 GTSNPN and CDR2 SVGIG (reference sequence). This CDR3 is built from 13 residues. CDR3 coding DNA: TGTGCCTGGAGTGTAGCGGTTAATCAGCCCCAGCATTTT. This codes for CAWSVAVNQPQHF.

V usage is TRBV5-1 and J usage is TRBJ2-5; D gene ambiguous. The CDR3 runs to 15 residues. Trimming removed 0 bases at V and 2 bases at J, with 11 bases between. CDR1 is SGHRS, CDR2 YFSETQ, per germline. CDR3: CASSLDPTFQETQYF. CDR3 coding DNA: TGCGCCAGCAGCTTGGACCCGACATTTCAAGAGACCCAGTACTTC.

This clone was counted a few times. This sequence joins TRBV5-6 and TRBJ1-5; D possibly corresponds to TRBD1 (5 bases). The CDR3 loop spans 16 amino acids. Trimming removed 4 bases at V and 0 bases at J, with 14 bases between. Germline V gene data show CDR1 as SGHDT and CDR2 as YYEEEE. The CDR3 sequence is CASSPMGGNSNQPQHF. CDR3 coding DNA: TGTGCCAGCAGCCCCATGGGGGGGAATAGCAATCAGCCCCAGCATTTT.

This clone has just one count. V is TRBV25-1 and J is TRBJ1-1; perhaps TRBD1 as D (5 bases). The CDR3 consists of 13 residues. The germline V gene encodes CDR1 MGHDK and CDR2 SYGVNS. Trimming removed 7 bases from V and 4 bases from J, with 13 bases in between. The CDR3 coding sequence is TGTGCCAGCACGCAGGGAAAAGTCACTGAAGCTTTCTTT. Its protein product is CASTQGKVTEAFF.

The chain combines TRBV7-9 with TRBJ1-6, with D perhaps matching TRBD1 (6 bases). This CDR3 region has 19 residues. Germline CDR1 and CDR2: SEHNR and FQNEAQ (reference sequence). Trimming shortened V by 3 bases and J by 0 bases, and 18 bases separated the two germline ends. The CDR3 here is CASSLLGAGESSYNSPLHF. CDR3 sequence (DNA): TGTGCCAGCAGCTTGCTCGGGGCAGGGGAATCCTCCTATAATTCACCCCTCCACTTT.

This clone occurred once. The V and J genes are TRBV12-2 and TRBJ1-1; the DNA was not compared with TRBD1, the D call given in the table. TRBV12-2 is a known pseudogene. The CDR3 consists of 14 residues. The CDR3 DNA sequence: TGTGCAAGTCGCTTAGACAGCCAGGGGACTGAAGCTTTCTTT. Protein: CASRLDSQGTEAFF.

The V call is TRBV9, the J call TRBJ1-6; a weak D match, TRBD1 (5 bases). CDR3 size: 15 residues. CDR1 and CDR2 (germline): SGDLS, YYNGEE. Trimming pared 1 base from V and 0 bases from J, leaving 5 bases between. CDR3 residues: CASSVQGSYNSPLHF. Written as DNA, the CDR3 is TGTGCCAGCAGCGTACAGGGCTCCTATAATTCACCCCTCCACTTT.

The chain employs TRBV2 and TRBJ2-5; 11 positions match TRBD2. The ends lost 2 bases at V and 0 bases at J; junction bases unmatched: 5. The CDR3 loop spans 17 amino acids. CDR1 and CDR2 (germline): SNHLY, FYNNEI. In DNA, the CDR3 is TGTGCCAGCAGTGAACTAGCGGGGGGCCAGTACCAAGAGACCCAGTACTTC. This sequence encodes CASSELAGGQYQETQYF.

V gene TRBV29-1 combines with J gene TRBJ2-5; TRBD2 is a possible D gene (7 bases). The germline gives CDR1 SQVTM, CDR2 ANQGSEA. This CDR3 has 14 residues. V was trimmed by 7 bases and J by 5 bases, leaving 20 bases between them. CDR3 DNA sequence: TGCAGCGCCCTTTGGGGGCACGGGGGGGAGACCCAGTACTTC. It encodes CSALWGHGGETQYF.

This chain joins TRBV6-6 and TRBJ2-3, with 9 bases fitting TRBD1. The junction had 6 bases not matched to a gene; V was cut back by 6 bases and J by 2 bases. The CDR3 loop spans 15 amino acids. Germline lookup yields CDR1 MNHNY and CDR2 SVGAGI (reference sequence). The CDR3 protein is CASRAGTGLTDTQYF. CDR3 sequence (DNA): TGTGCCAGCAGAGCCGGGACAGGGCTCACAGATACGCAGTATTTT.

In this sample, this clone turned up once. CDR3 in DNA: TGCAGCGTTGAATTGGCGGATAGCAATCAGCCCCAGCATTTT. Amino acid sequence: CSVELADSNQPQHF. This rearrangement joins TRBV29-1 to TRBJ1-5; D not certain. Germline values: CDR1 SQVTM, CDR2 ANQGSEA. The CDR3 sequence is 14 residues long. V lost 2 bases and J 0 bases, leaving 8 bases between the germline ends.

CDR3 nucleotides: TGTGCCTGGAGGGACAGGGGGCTCGGGCCCCAGCATTTT. This gives the protein CAWRDRGLGPQHF. The chain employs TRBV30 and TRBJ1-5, with 11 bases fitting TRBD1. Germline CDR1 GTSNPN, CDR2 SVGIG (reference sequence). The CDR3 has 13 residues. V trimming: 3 bases; J trimming: 9 bases; junction bases outside the gene matches: 4.